The TCR beta chain described here comes from a study of cytomegalovirus exposure and HLA in healthy donors (dated by TCRdb to the late 2010s). The study in broad terms: An earlier analysis of about 530 of the donors reported approximately 300 Gb of sequence data and some 110 million unique TCR beta sequences obtained from around 170 million T cells. Rather than using new phenotypic data, the later analysis identified candidate immune exposures from TCR beta sequences and from how often those sequences occurred across donors. Donor age, sex, ethnicity and CMV serostatus were compiled together with the repertoire data. The aim of the study was to test whether cataloging public T cell receptors could identify signatures of past pathogen exposure. Because of strong linkage in the cohort, a few DR-DQ haplotypes were treated as single units for association and clustering. The genetic ancestry cluster associated with self-reported Caucasian donors included roughly four fifths of the roughly 400 genotyped donors. To decide whether each TCR beta V gene segment behaved as functional or pseudogenic, an earlier analysis of some 540 of the donors relied on high-throughput TCR beta sequencing. About 300 gigabases of sequencing data and 70 million to 85 million unique TCR sequences were included in an early release covering 550 to 800 HLA-typed donors. A later genetic analysis took genome-wide SNP genotypes for about 55% of the 666 donors and used that subset as a discovery cohort. Class I and class II HLA loci were covered by the typing at four-digit resolution. The study used immunosequencing to profile the T cell repertoires of approximately 650 subjects and linked those repertoires to cytomegalovirus serostatus. Along with the 666-subject first cohort, a separate validation cohort of some 130 different subjects was used. On average, about 240,000 unique TCR beta nucleotide sequences were sequenced per donor among 300 to 500 genotyped donors of the cohort, with roughly 18% of those sequences being non-productive. Typing coverage differed by locus: A, B, C, DRB1 and DQB1 were typed in roughly 620-630 donors, DQA1 in 522, DPA1 in 606, and DPB1 in roughly 450. A later analysis re-examined previously published TCR beta repertoires from over 500 donors and added high-resolution HLA genotyping to investigate patterns of TCR occurrence. All discovery cohort repertoires had been generated on a single sequencing platform. High-throughput TCR immunosequencing, statistical association of individual TCRs with disease status, and machine learning were combined to predict cytomegalovirus infection status. Points the paper makes about the study in general: In vitro tests confirmed that a few of the cytomegalovirus-associated TCR beta chains recognize cytomegalovirus antigens. HLA typing was unavailable for some donors at each locus, so association tests used only the typed subset. For the cohort, immune exposure information was limited to CMV serostatus. Linkage disequilibrium might explain the correlated functional status among segregating V segments, but an unknown experimental factor could not be excluded. The authors suggested that the approach could potentially be extended to other disease states and immunological phenotypes. The sequencing pipeline was judged likely to have produced a cluster of highly shared sequence variants as a technical artifact. Strong co-occurrence of HLA alleles, especially DR and DQ, made assigning TCR associations to individual alleles difficult. A later analysis associated 16,951 TCR beta sequences with specific HLA alleles at a false discovery rate of 0.05. The study listed over 150 TCR beta chains as associated with cytomegalovirus. In an earlier analysis of several hundred of the donors, most TCR beta V segments were observed in productive rearrangements about 90% or about 30% of the time, broadly matching IMGT annotations. Most CMV-associated TCR beta chains appeared to be HLA-restricted in a later analysis, and the HLA associations seemed to be driven largely by CMV exposure. In a later analysis, HLA-associated TCR beta chains were found to be more clonally expanded and to have lower generation probabilities than equally common non-associated chains. A further reported finding was that TCR beta sequences accurately predicted the HLA-A and HLA-B alleles for most subjects in the first cohort. According to a later analysis, TCR association rates differed among HLA loci, with DRB1 alleles showing the most associated TCRs and HLA-C alleles showing the fewest. The classifier was reported to diagnose cytomegalovirus status with high specificity and sensitivity in both the original and validation cohorts. The cohort was sequenced for TCR beta chains only, and without alpha or paired-chain data the features that could be detected were limited. Several of the top co-occurrence clusters appeared to be linked to parvovirus B19, influenza, CMV and Epstein-Barr virus, according to a later analysis. Compared with the roughly 670-donor mean, donors in an Asian-associated ancestry cluster had fewer N-insertions in productive TCRs, according to a later genetic analysis. Some IMGT-functional V segments, including TRBV6-2 and TRBV6-3, could not be distinguished by the 87-base-pair reads and were therefore excluded. Most TCR sequences were seen in very few donors, while some public TCRs were found in many individuals. About 17 rarely observed V segments, including chromosome 9 orphons, were excluded from the earlier analysis of some 590 of the donors because counts were too low. The presence/absence analyses assumed that sequencing depth was roughly uniform across donors, and that assumption may not be true. An association between a missense DCLRE1C variant and V-gene and J-gene trimming of TCR beta chains was found in a later genetic analysis and replicated in an independent cohort.

As regards this clone: The clone's antigen remains unknown. Base qualities are not provided; no much larger clone lies one nucleotide away.

The library relied on the immunoSEQ multiplex PCR assay. For the multiplex PCR, a mixture combining 60 forward primers for TCR Vbeta segments and 13 reverse primers for TCR Jbeta segments was used. The CDR3 region of rearranged TCR beta genes was amplified from genomic DNA with a multiplex PCR assay. On the Illumina HiSeq System, the amplified TCR beta libraries were sequenced as 87-base-pair reads. For the original study's pipeline: In a later analysis, 70 million to 95 million unique TCR beta chains were counted across the approximately 620 repertoires, and around 11 million of these chains were shared by at least two donors. A nearest-neighbor algorithm error-corrected the raw reads and collapsed the reads into unique sequences, merging closely related sequences to remove PCR and sequencing errors. CDR3 sequences were aligned to IMGT reference sequences to assign V, D and J gene segments. For a sequence to be retained, a match of at least six nucleotides was required to both a V gene segment and a J gene segment. Rearrangements were classified as productive when the CDR3 lacked stop codons and remained in frame with V and J, and all other rearrangements were classified as non-productive. Following IMGT convention, CDR3 was defined as the stretch from the second conserved V-encoded cysteine up to the conserved J-encoded phenylalanine. The earlier analysis of about 590 of the donors excluded sequences that lacked an unambiguous match to a single V gene segment. In an earlier analysis of approximately 590 of the donors, V segments were called functional above 56.7% productive rearrangements and were called segregating when the between-donor standard deviation exceeded 5%. To diagnose cytomegalovirus status from the catalog of TCR beta chain sequences, a statistical classification framework was built. In a later analysis, V and J genes were assigned by comparing TCR nucleotide sequences against IMGT/GENE-DB human TR gene sequences. Using the TCRdist pipeline, a later analysis assigned CDR3 sequences along with most-parsimonious VDJ recombination scenarios. In a later analysis, each TCR beta chain was defined by its CDR3 amino acid sequence together with its V-gene family, and reads lacking a unique V-gene family were excluded. To address suspected cross-contamination and a sequencing artifact, a later analysis removed 592 highly shared, low-generation-probability nucleotide sequences. For each public chain, a later analysis derived a clonal expansion index from normalized ranks of inferred template counts within each repertoire. Generation probabilities in a later analysis came from a VDJ recombination model fitted to out-of-frame rearrangements, and those results were checked against IGoR. In a later analysis, TCR-TCR, TCR-HLA and TCR-CMV co-occurrence was scored with hypergeometric tests, and a repertoire-size bias correction was applied to TCR pairs. To estimate false discovery rates, a later analysis permuted the HLA or CMV assignments 20 times. In a later analysis, co-occurring TCRs were grouped using DBSCAN, with TCRdist sequence similarity added in when clustering inside HLA-allele-positive subsets. For co-occurrence clustering, repertoires with fewer than 30,000 or more than 120,000 public chains were excluded, along with about five repertoires with anomalous nucleotide sharing. TCRdb limited this immuneACCESS table to in-frame rearrangements with V and J called. A share of clones is missing; checked studies link under half to unresolved V genes, and the rest is unexplained. The V and J calls and clone size are taken from that table; D and trimming were inferred from the DNA. The sample data list about 140,000 clones, and roughly 66% of these were observed just once. Together, the top ten hold 6.5% of the sample.

V is reduced by 0 bases and J by 8 bases, leaving a spacing of 10 bases between them. CDR1 and CDR2 were assigned from the germline V gene as MNHEY and SVGAGI. From its cysteine to its phenylalanine, the CDR3 spans 14 amino acids. Only CDR3 DNA remains: 42 bases, in frame from the first base. The cohort consisted of more than 650 healthy bone marrow donors. All cohort members were sampled while nominally healthy, although unrecorded immune exposures were likely present. The donor was CMV seronegative and belonged to the group of around 350 seronegative cohort members. A peripheral blood sample was collected from each donor, and TCR beta sequencing was performed on peripheral blood mononuclear cells. Genomic DNA was extracted from the blood cell samples with the Qiagen DNeasy Blood Extraction Kit.

The sequence was obtained from a woman in her fifties or sixties in good health and CMV-seronegative. Recombination linked TRBV6-5 to TRBJ1-4, with the D gene not clear enough to name. The sample consisted of PBMCs. The nucleotides read TGTGCCAGCAGTTACTCTGCTGGGCGCGAAAAACTGTTTTTT. Its translation is CASSYSAGREKLFF.